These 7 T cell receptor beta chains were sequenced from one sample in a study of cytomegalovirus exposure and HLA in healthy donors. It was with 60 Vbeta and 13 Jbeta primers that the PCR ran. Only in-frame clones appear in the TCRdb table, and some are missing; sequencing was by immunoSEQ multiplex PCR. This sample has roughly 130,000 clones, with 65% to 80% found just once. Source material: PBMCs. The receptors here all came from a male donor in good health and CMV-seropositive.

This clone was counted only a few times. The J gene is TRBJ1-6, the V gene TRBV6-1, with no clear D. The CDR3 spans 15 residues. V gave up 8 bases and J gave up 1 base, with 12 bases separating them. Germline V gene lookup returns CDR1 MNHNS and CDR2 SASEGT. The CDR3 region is CASYIGSSYNSPLHF. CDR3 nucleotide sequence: TGTGCCAGCTATATTGGCTCATCCTATAATTCACCCCTCCACTTT.

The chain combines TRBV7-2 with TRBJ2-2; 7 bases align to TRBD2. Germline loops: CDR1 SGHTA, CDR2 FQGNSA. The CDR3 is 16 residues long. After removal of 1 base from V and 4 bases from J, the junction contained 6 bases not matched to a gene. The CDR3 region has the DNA TGTGCCAGCAGCTTAGGGAGGCGGGGGACCACCGGGGAGCTGTTTTTT. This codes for CASSLGRRGTTGELFF.

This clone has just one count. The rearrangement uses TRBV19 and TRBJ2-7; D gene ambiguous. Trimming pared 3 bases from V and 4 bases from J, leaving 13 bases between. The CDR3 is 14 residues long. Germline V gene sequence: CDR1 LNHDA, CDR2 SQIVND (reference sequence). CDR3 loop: CASSMNSIGYEQYF. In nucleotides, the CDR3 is TGTGCCAGTAGTATGAATAGCATAGGTTACGAGCAGTACTTC.

The CDR3 DNA follows: TGTGCCAGCAGTTCCCCCGTCACAGGGGGCGGGACCTACAATGAGCAGTTCTTC. Its translation is CASSSPVTGGGTYNEQFF. The chain couples TRBV27 to TRBJ2-1; 9 nucleotides align to TRBD1. Germline V gene sequence: CDR1 MNHEY, CDR2 SMNVEV (reference sequence). Trimming took 4 bases from V and 2 from J; bases not matched to a gene: 12. The length of the CDR3 is 18 residues.

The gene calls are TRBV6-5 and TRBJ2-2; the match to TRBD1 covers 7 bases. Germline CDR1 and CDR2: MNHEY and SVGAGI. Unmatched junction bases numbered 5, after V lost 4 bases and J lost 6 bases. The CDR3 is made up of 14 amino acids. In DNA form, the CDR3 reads TGTGCCAGCAGTTCGGGGACAGTTGCCGGGGAGCTGTTTTTT. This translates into CASSSGTVAGELFF.

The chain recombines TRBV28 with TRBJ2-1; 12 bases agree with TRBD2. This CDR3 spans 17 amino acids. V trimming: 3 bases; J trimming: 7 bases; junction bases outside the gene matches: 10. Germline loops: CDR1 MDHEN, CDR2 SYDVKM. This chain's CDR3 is CASSFGGLGTSGNEQFF. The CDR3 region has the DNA TGTGCCAGCAGTTTTGGGGGCCTGGGGACTAGCGGGAATGAGCAGTTCTTC.

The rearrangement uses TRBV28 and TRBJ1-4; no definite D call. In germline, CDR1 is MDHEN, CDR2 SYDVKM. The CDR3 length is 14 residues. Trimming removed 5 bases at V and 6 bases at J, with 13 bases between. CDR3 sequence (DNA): TGTGCCAGCAGTCTGGAAGTACAGTATGAAAAACTGTTTTTT. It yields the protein CASSLEVQYEKLFF.